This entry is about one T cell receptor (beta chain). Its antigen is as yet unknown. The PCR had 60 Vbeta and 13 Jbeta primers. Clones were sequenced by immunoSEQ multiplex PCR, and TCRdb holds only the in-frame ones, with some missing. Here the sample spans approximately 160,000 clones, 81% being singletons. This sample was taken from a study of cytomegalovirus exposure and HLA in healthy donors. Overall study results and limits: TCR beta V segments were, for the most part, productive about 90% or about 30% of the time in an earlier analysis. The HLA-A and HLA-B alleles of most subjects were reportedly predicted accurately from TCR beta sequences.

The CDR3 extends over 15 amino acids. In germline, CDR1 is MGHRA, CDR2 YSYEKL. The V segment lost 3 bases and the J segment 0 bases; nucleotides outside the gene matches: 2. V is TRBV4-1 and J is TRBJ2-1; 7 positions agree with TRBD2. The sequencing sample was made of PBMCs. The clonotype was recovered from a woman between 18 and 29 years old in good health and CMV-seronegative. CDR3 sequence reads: CASSQGGSSYNEQFF. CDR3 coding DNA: TGCGCCAGCAGCCAGGGGGGGAGCTCCTACAATGAGCAGTTCTTC.